This entry is about one T cell receptor beta chain. Its antigen is unknown. TCRdb reanalysed the RT-PCR reads using MiXCR and keeps one entry per CDR3 protein. The data contain under 750,000 distinct CDR3 sequences, approximately 12% of them singletons. This CDR3 is built from 15 residues. Germline loops: CDR1 DFQATT, CDR2 SNEGSKA (reference sequence). The V gene end was trimmed by 0 bases and the J gene end by 6 bases; junction bases not matched to a gene: 10. The sample belongs to a study of response to subunit inactivated influenza vaccine. Points from the study as a whole: Seasonal influenza vaccination, on each occasion, was suggested by the authors to recruit few new T cells.

This chain connects TRBV20-1 to TRBJ2-7; 8 nucleotides match TRBD2. The specimen was PBMCs from blood, collected on the day of vaccination. The clonotype originates from a man aged 45-65 years who received an inactivated influenza vaccine. DNA for the CDR3: TGCAGTGCTAGAGATTTCTCGGGGGGGGCCTCCGAGCAGTACTTC. It yields the protein CSARDFSGGASEQYF.